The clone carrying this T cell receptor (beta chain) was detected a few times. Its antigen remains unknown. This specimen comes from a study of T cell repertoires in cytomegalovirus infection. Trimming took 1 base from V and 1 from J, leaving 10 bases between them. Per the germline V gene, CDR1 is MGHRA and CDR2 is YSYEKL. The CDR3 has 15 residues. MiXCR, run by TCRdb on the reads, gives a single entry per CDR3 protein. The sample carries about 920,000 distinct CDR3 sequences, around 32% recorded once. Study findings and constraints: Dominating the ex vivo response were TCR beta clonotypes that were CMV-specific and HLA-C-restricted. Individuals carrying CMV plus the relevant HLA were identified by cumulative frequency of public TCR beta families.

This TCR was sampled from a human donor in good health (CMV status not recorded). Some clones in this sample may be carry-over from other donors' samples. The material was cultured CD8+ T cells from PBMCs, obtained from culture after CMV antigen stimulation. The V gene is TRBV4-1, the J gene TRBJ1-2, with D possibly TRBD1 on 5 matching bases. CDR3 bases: TGCGCCAGCAGCCAAGTAAACGGGGGTAACTATGGCTACACCTTC. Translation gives CASSQVNGGNYGYTF.